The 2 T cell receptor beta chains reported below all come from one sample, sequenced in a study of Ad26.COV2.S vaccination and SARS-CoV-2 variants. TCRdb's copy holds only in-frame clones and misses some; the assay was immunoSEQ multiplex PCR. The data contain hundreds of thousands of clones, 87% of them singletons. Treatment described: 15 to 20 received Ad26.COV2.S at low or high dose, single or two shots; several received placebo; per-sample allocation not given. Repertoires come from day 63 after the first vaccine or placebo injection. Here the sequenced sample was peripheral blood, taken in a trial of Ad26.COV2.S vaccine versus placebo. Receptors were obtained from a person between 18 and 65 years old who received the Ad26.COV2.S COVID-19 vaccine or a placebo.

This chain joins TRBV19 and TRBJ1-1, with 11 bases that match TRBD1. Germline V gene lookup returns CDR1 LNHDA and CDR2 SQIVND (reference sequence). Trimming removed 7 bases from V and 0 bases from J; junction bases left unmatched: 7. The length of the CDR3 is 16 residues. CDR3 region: CASTLGQGAMNTEAFF. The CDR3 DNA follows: TGTGCCAGTACCCTAGGACAGGGGGCAATGAACACTGAAGCTTTCTTT.

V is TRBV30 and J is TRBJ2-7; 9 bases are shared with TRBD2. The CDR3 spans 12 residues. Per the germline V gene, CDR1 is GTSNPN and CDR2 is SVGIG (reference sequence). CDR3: CAGRGGAREQYF. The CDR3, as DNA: TGTGCTGGGCGCGGGGGGGCACGGGAGCAGTACTTC.